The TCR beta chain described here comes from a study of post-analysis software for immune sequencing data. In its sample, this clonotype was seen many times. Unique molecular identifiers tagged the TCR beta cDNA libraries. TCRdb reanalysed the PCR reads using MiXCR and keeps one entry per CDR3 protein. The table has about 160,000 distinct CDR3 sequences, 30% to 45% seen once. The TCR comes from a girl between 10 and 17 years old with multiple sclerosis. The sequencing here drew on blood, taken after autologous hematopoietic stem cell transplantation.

CDR3 nucleotides: TGTGCCATCAGTGATATCACTAGCGGGAGGCGGGTCTACGAGCAGTACTTC. The encoded protein is CAISDITSGRRVYEQYF. This chain uses TRBV10-3 with TRBJ2-7; 12 bases agree with TRBD2. The length of the CDR3 is 17 residues. CDR1 is ENHRY and CDR2 is SYGVKD in the germline V gene. Trimming removed 3 bases from V and 3 bases from J; junction bases left unmatched: 9.